Following are 31 T cell receptor beta chains from one sample sequenced in a study of cytomegalovirus exposure and HLA in healthy donors. Primers included in the PCR were 60 Vbeta and 13 Jbeta primers. Here immunoSEQ multiplex PCR was the method, and the copy in TCRdb shows in-frame clones only, minus some. The repertoire holds 190,000 or so clones, with 75% to 90% as singletons. Material for sequencing was PBMCs. These receptors originate from a woman aged 45 to 65 in good health and CMV-seropositive.

This sequence joins TRBV29-1 and TRBJ2-3, with D unclear. Germline V gene sequence: CDR1 SQVTM, CDR2 ANQGSEA. This CDR3 contains 15 residues. V lost 0 bases and J lost 4, with 14 bases in between. This CDR3 is CSVEEARLRPDTQYF. The CDR3, as DNA: TGCAGCGTTGAAGAGGCGCGCCTGAGGCCAGATACGCAGTATTTT.

Details on this clone: A read error may produce the germline difference seen at one junction end. The gene calls are TRBV4-1 and TRBJ2-4; TRBD2 is a possible D gene (5 bases). Per germline, CDR1 MGHRA and CDR2 YSYEKL. The CDR3 totals 16 residues. CDR3 region: CASSQVGILAKNSQYF. The CDR3 bases are TGCGCCAGCAGCCAGGTGGGGATCCTAGCCAAAAACAGTCAGTACTTC.

The V and J genes are TRBV7-2 and TRBJ1-4; D may be TRBD1 (5 bases). CDR1 and CDR2 from the germline V gene are SGHTA and FQGNSA. V lost 5 bases and J 2 bases, leaving 12 bases between the germline ends. The CDR3 is 15 residues long. DNA of the CDR3: TGTGCCAGCAGCCAAGGGACTGACACTAATGAAAAACTGTTTTTT. This sequence encodes CASSQGTDTNEKLFF. The full variable domain, completed using reference TRBV7-2 and TRBJ1-4, is GAGVSQSPSNKVTEKGKDVELRCDPISGHTALYWYRQSLGQGLEFLIYFQGNSAPDKSGLPSDRFSAERTGGSVSTLTIQRTQQEDSAVYLCASSQGTDTNEKLFFGSGTQLSVL.

The V and J genes are TRBV11-2 and TRBJ2-1; 9 nucleotides agree with TRBD1. This CDR3 is 16 amino acids long. V shed 2 bases and J 7 bases; nucleotides not matched to a gene: 9. CDR1 SGHAT and CDR2 FQNNGV come from the germline V gene. This CDR3 is CASSLKDGTGLNEQFF. In DNA, the CDR3 is TGTGCCAGCAGCTTAAAGGACGGGACAGGGTTGAATGAGCAGTTCTTC.

The chain's CDR3 is CASSLIAEKLFF. In DNA form, the CDR3 reads TGTGCCAGCAGTCTAATAGCAGAAAAACTGTTTTTT. This chain uses TRBV28 with TRBJ1-4; D uncertain. Trimming took off 5 bases at V and 8 bases at J, with 9 bases between the two ends. CDR1 is MDHEN and CDR2 is SYDVKM in the germline V gene. The length of the CDR3 is 12 residues.

This rearrangement joins TRBV10-3 to TRBJ1-4; 7 bases match TRBD1. The CDR3 sequence is 14 residues long. The germline gives CDR1 ENHRY, CDR2 SYGVKD. V dropped 10 bases and J dropped 0; count of bases not matched to a gene: 5. The CDR3 coding sequence is TGTGCCACTGGGACAGACGCAACTAATGAAAAACTGTTTTTT. As protein: CATGTDATNEKLFF.

The rearrangement uses TRBV19 and TRBJ1-5; D not resolved. This CDR3 spans 17 amino acids. Looked up from germline, CDR1 is LNHDA and CDR2 is SQIVND (reference sequence). V was cut by 0 bases and J by 7 bases, with 19 bases left in between. CDR3 residues: CASSIDVSGPRGQPQHF. The CDR3 nucleotides read TGTGCCAGTAGTATAGATGTTTCCGGCCCGAGAGGACAGCCCCAGCATTTT.

J is TRBJ2-4 and V is TRBV18, with 10 nucleotides matching TRBD1. This CDR3 is built from 15 residues. V was clipped by 4 bases and J by 6 bases; unmatched bases: 6. Per germline, CDR1 KGHSH and CDR2 LQKENI. The DNA for the CDR3 is TGTGCCAGCTCACTAACCGGGACAGGGGTAAACATTCAGTACTTC. Translating it yields CASSLTGTGVNIQYF. Drawing the rest from reference TRBV18 and TRBJ2-4, the complete variable domain is NAGVMQNPRHLVRRRGQEARLRCSPMKGHSHVYWYRQLPEEGLKFMVYLQKENIIDESGMPKERFSAEFPKEGPSILRIQQVVRGDSAAYFCASSLTGTGVNIQYFGAGTRLSVL.

V and J are TRBV20-1 and TRBJ2-7; tentative D call: TRBD1 (5 bases). The V and J ends lost 5 bases and 7 bases respectively, with 12 bases between them. CDR1 is DFQATT and CDR2 is SNEGSKA in the germline V gene (reference sequence). The CDR3 runs 11 residues. The CDR3 DNA reads TGCAGTGCTGGCAGGGAACGAGAGCAGTACTTC. This sequence encodes CSAGREREQYF.

The chain joins TRBV2 to TRBJ2-5, with D perhaps matching TRBD1 (5 bases). Trimming took 6 bases from V and 2 from J, leaving 13 bases between them. The length of the CDR3 is 14 residues. Germline CDR1 reads SNHLY; CDR2 reads FYNNEI. The CDR3 sequence is CASSLQPGQETQYF. The CDR3 bases are TGTGCCAGCAGCTTGCAACCAGGGCAAGAGACCCAGTACTTC.

This clone was seen just once. The J gene is TRBJ1-3, the V gene TRBV6-5; D possibly corresponds to TRBD1 (6 bases). This CDR3 has 14 amino acids. Germline V gene sequence: CDR1 MNHEY, CDR2 SVGAGI. Trimming took 10 bases from V and 4 from J, leaving 17 bases between them. CDR3 in amino acids: CATSRGGPGNTIYF. The DNA of the CDR3 is TGTGCCACCTCGAGGGGGGGGCCGGGAAACACCATATATTTT.

V and J are TRBV6-5 and TRBJ1-5, with D possibly matching TRBD1 (5 bases). Trimming took 4 bases from V and 2 from J, leaving 9 bases between them. Germline CDR1 and CDR2: MNHEY and SVGAGI. There are 14 residues in the CDR3. The CDR3 DNA sequence: TGTGCCAGCAGTTCAGGGTTACGCAATCAGCCCCAGCATTTT. This codes for CASSSGLRNQPQHF.

This chain uses TRBV10-3 with TRBJ2-7; D may be TRBD1 (8 bases). Germline-derived CDR1 and CDR2 are ENHRY and SYGVKD. The CDR3 loop spans 18 amino acids. Trimming stripped 2 bases from V and 0 bases from J, with 20 bases between. CDR3 sequence (DNA): TGTGCCATCAGTGAGGGGAGGGGACAGGCTTTAAACTCCTACGAGCAGTACTTC. It codes for CAISEGRGQALNSYEQYF.

The chain has TRBV2 and TRBJ1-5; D gene unclear. Trimming pared 4 bases from V and 1 base from J, leaving 8 bases between. The germline CDR1 and CDR2 sequences are SNHLY and FYNNEI. The CDR3 runs 14 residues. The CDR3 DNA follows: TGTGCCAGCAGTGTTCGGGAAAGCAATCAGCCCCAGCATTTT. It encodes CASSVRESNQPQHF.

The chain links TRBV11-3 to TRBJ2-1; 13 bases are a match to TRBD2. J gave up 13 bases and V 0 bases, and 12 bases lay outside the gene matches. The CDR3 contains 17 residues. Germline CDR1 SGHNT, CDR2 YENEEA. CDR3 residues: CASSLDTGLAGADCQFF. The CDR3 DNA reads as TGTGCCAGCAGCTTAGATACCGGACTAGCGGGAGCGGACTGTCAGTTCTTC.

The chain recombines TRBV6-5 with TRBJ1-4; unclear D gene. CDR1 and CDR2 (germline): MNHEY, SVGAGI. The CDR3 has 15 residues. V lost 2 bases and J lost 10, with 17 bases in between. This CDR3 is CASSYDSAGLGKLFF. The CDR3 DNA is TGTGCCAGCAGTTACGATTCAGCGGGGTTAGGAAAACTGTTTTTT.

This chain joins TRBV11-3 and TRBJ2-5, with 8 positions matching TRBD2. Germline values: CDR1 SGHNT, CDR2 YENEEA. The V and J ends lost 3 bases and 3 bases, in that order; junction bases with no gene match: 12. This CDR3 comprises 17 residues. In DNA form, the CDR3 reads TGTGCCAGCAGCTTGGGGCGGGCGGGGGGACTAGAAGAGACCCAGTACTTC. It specifies CASSLGRAGGLEETQYF.

This clone was recorded a few times. V usage is TRBV18 and J usage is TRBJ1-2, with D possibly being TRBD1 (5 bases). The CDR3 totals 15 residues. The V gene's germline CDR1 is KGHSH and CDR2 LQKENI. Trimming left V 1 base short and J 5 bases short, with 14 bases between. CDR3 residues: CASSPRGAGPYGYTF. The CDR3, as DNA: TGTGCCAGCTCACCACGGGGCGCAGGGCCTTATGGCTACACCTTC.

This clone appeared a few times. The chain joins TRBV6-5 to TRBJ1-1; D gene ambiguous. Deletions cut 0 bases from V and 3 bases from J, with 11 bases between. CDR3 size: 15 residues. Germline lookup yields CDR1 MNHEY and CDR2 SVGAGI. CDR3 coding DNA: TGTGCCAGCAGTTACTCAGCGGACCGGGACACTGAAGCTTTCTTT. It yields the protein CASSYSADRDTEAFF.

The V and J genes are TRBV5-1 and TRBJ1-2, with 8 bases lining up with TRBD1. J gave up 1 base and V 3 bases, and 5 bases lay outside the gene matches. Germline lookup yields CDR1 SGHRS and CDR2 YFSETQ. This CDR3 region has 15 residues. CDR3 DNA sequence: TGCGCCAGCAGCTCGGGGACAGGAAATAACTATGGCTACACCTTC. Translated, it gives CASSSGTGNNYGYTF.

The chain carries TRBV2 and TRBJ1-6, with a weak D call TRBD1 (6 bases). The CDR3 extends over 12 amino acids. Germline V lookup: CDR1 SNHLY, CDR2 FYNNEI. Between the trimmed V and J ends, which lost 4 bases and 10 bases, there was a span of 8 bases. The CDR3 bases are TGTGCCAGCAGTGCAGGGGTGTCACCCCTCCACTTT. This sequence encodes CASSAGVSPLHF. The variable domain in full, with the rest retrieved from reference TRBV2 and TRBJ1-6, is EPEVTQTPSHQVTQMGQEVILRCVPISNHLYFYWYRQILGQKVEFLVSFYNNEISEKSEIFDDQFSVERPDGSNFTLKIRSTKLEDSAMYFCASSAGVSPLHFGNGTRLTVT.

This clone is a singleton in its sample. V is TRBV5-6 and J is TRBJ2-3; TRBD2 agrees at 12 bases. CDR3 length: 16 amino acids. Per germline, CDR1 SGHDT and CDR2 YYEEEE. The V and J ends lost 4 bases and 5 bases, in that order; junction bases with no gene match: 8. CDR3 sequence: CASSPTVTSGRDTQYF. The CDR3 DNA sequence: TGTGCCAGCAGCCCGACGGTGACTAGCGGGAGAGATACGCAGTATTTT.

V is TRBV7-9 and J is TRBJ2-3; weak D call: TRBD2 (6 bases). V lost 5 bases to trimming and J lost 5 bases, with 17 bases between them. The CDR3 spans 15 residues. The V gene's germline CDR1 is SEHNR and CDR2 FQNEAQ (reference sequence). CDR3 amino acids: CASSPGLTLEDTQYF. CDR3 nucleotides: TGTGCCAGCAGCCCAGGACTAACCCTGGAAGATACGCAGTATTTT.

The chain links TRBV18 to TRBJ1-3, with TRBD1 matching 7 bases. V gave up 1 base and J gave up 1 base; unmatched junction bases: 4. The V gene's germline CDR1 is KGHSH and CDR2 LQKENI. CDR3 length equals 16 residues. CDR3 amino acids: CASSPHPGGSGNTIYF. In nucleotides, the CDR3 is TGTGCCAGCTCACCACACCCAGGGGGATCTGGAAACACCATATATTTT.

The rearrangement links TRBV11-2 to TRBJ2-7; 8 bases are a match to TRBD1. The CDR3 is 15 amino acids. Germline V gene data show CDR1 as SGHAT and CDR2 as FQNNGV. Unmatched junction bases numbered 11, after V lost 5 bases and J lost 5 bases. CDR3 amino acids: CASSNDRGQSHEQYF. CDR3 coding DNA: TGTGCCAGCAGCAACGACAGGGGTCAGAGCCACGAGCAGTACTTC.

The chain joins TRBV11-2 to TRBJ1-2; D unclear. Germline CDR1 is SGHAT and CDR2 is FQNNGV. CDR3 size: 15 residues. Trimming took 5 bases from V and 4 from J, leaving 17 bases between them. DNA of the CDR3: TGTGCCAGCAGCCCATTGACTCAACTCATCTATGGCTACACCTTC. Encoded protein: CASSPLTQLIYGYTF.

The CDR3 protein is CASSEATWRAGYTF. In nucleotides, the CDR3 is TGTGCCAGCAGTGAAGCGACCTGGAGGGCCGGCTACACCTTC. This chain connects TRBV6-1 to TRBJ1-2, with D uncertain. The CDR3 extends over 14 amino acids. CDR1 is MNHNS, CDR2 SASEGT, per germline. V lost 0 bases and J lost 8, with 13 bases in between.

This clone has only a few counts. The chain uses TRBV30 and TRBJ2-7; D is ambiguous. The CDR3 is 14 residues long. Germline V lookup: CDR1 GTSNPN, CDR2 SVGIG (reference sequence). Trimming left V 5 bases short and J 0 bases short, with 14 bases between. CDR3 residues: CAWGGFPVSYEQYF. For the CDR3, the DNA is TGTGCCTGGGGTGGGTTCCCGGTCTCCTACGAGCAGTACTTC.

CDR3 sequence reads: CASSHSGQGIYEQYF. DNA for the CDR3: TGTGCCAGCAGCCACTCCGGACAGGGAATCTACGAGCAGTACTTC. The J gene is TRBJ2-7, the V gene TRBV11-2; 8 bases fit TRBD1. With 5 bases clipped from V and 3 bases from J, the junction kept 9 bases outside the gene matches. CDR3 length: 15 amino acids. CDR1 SGHAT and CDR2 FQNNGV come from the germline V gene. The complete variable domain, with remaining parts taken from reference TRBV11-2 and TRBJ2-7, reads EAGVAQSPRYKIIEKRQSVAFWCNPISGHATLYWYQQILGQGPKLLIQFQNNGVVDDSQLPKDRFSAERLKGVDSTLKIQPAKLEDSAVYLCASSHSGQGIYEQYFGPGTRLTVT.

J is TRBJ2-7 and V is TRBV28, with D possibly matching TRBD1 (6 bases). V was trimmed by 6 bases and J by 3 bases, leaving 12 bases between them. The germline CDR1 and CDR2 sequences are MDHEN and SYDVKM. The length of the CDR3 is 13 residues. Here the CDR3 reads CASSTHRVYEQYF. As DNA, the CDR3 is TGTGCCAGCAGCACACACAGGGTCTACGAGCAGTACTTC.

The rearrangement links TRBV6-6 to TRBJ2-1; TRBD2 might be the D (6 bases). With 7 bases removed from V and 5 bases from J, the gap between germline ends came to 9 bases. Germline V CDR1 and CDR2: MNHNY, SVGAGI (reference sequence). The length of the CDR3 is 12 residues. This CDR3 reads CASKGGNNEQFF. The DNA of the CDR3 is TGTGCCAGCAAAGGAGGGAACAATGAGCAGTTCTTC.